The TCR beta chain described here comes from a study of control samples from healthy donors and cancer patients. V dropped 6 bases and J dropped 5; count of bases not matched to a gene: 7. CDR1 is SNHLY and CDR2 is FYNNEI in the germline V gene. The CDR3 extends over 16 amino acids. Data came from immunoSEQ multiplex PCR; TCRdb stores just in-frame clones and leaves some out. The table lists about 140,000 clones, about 90% of them singletons. This clonotype originated in a man aged 18 to 35 in good health. The rearrangement joins TRBV2 to TRBJ1-4, with 12 bases identical to TRBD1. Sequencing was carried out using blood. CDR3: CASSPTGTGGNEKLFF. The CDR3 DNA sequence: TGTGCCAGCAGCCCTACCGGGACAGGGGGCAATGAAAAACTGTTTTTT.